This passage covers 23 T cell receptor beta chains from one sample sequenced in a study of CD4 T cells in relation to SARS-CoV-2 and coronaviruses. Their antigen targets remain unknown. The repertoire was sequenced with immunoSEQ multiplex PCR; TCRdb's copy has only in-frame clones and lacks some. Here the sample spans roughly 38,000 clones, 84% being singletons. Sequenced material: naive CD4+ T cells from PBMCs, cultured in vitro. Described subset: naive CD4+ T cells isolated by negative enrichment. The receptors stem from an adult with COVID-19.

The chain's CDR3 is CASSQRGTSYGYEQYF. CDR3 sequence (DNA): TGCGCCAGCAGCCAAAGGGGGACCTCATACGGCTACGAGCAGTACTTC. The rearrangement links TRBV4-1 to TRBJ2-7; perhaps TRBD1 as D (6 bases). CDR3 length equals 16 residues. Germline CDR1 reads MGHRA; CDR2 reads YSYEKL. Trimming took 2 bases from V and 3 from J, leaving 17 bases between them.

This clone is termed medium-sized. This chain uses TRBV6-1 with TRBJ1-4; 10 bases match TRBD1. This CDR3 is built from 16 residues. Germline V gene sequence: CDR1 MNHNS, CDR2 SASEGT. After removal of 1 base from V and 8 bases from J, the junction contained 7 bases not matched to a gene. The CDR3 DNA sequence: TGTGCCAGCAGTGAAGTTGATGGGACAGGGGAGGAAAAACTGTTTTTT. Translated, it gives CASSEVDGTGEEKLFF.

The genes are TRBV6-5 and TRBJ2-5; 10 bases are a match to TRBD1. Germline CDR1 is MNHEY and CDR2 is SVGAGI. J was trimmed by 2 bases and V by 5 bases; bases with no gene match: 2. This CDR3 region has 14 residues. CDR3 DNA: TGTGCCAGCAGTCGGGACAGGGGTCAAGAGACCCAGTACTTC. Translated: CASSRDRGQETQYF.

The chain joins TRBV28 to TRBJ2-1, with D possibly TRBD1 on 7 matching bases. CDR1 and CDR2 from the germline V gene are MDHEN and SYDVKM. V dropped 2 bases and J dropped 4 bases, with 18 bases sitting between them. The CDR3 is made up of 17 amino acids. DNA for the CDR3: TGTGCCAGCAGTTTAGGAGGGGGCTGGGAAAGGTACAATGAGCAGTTCTTC. It yields the protein CASSLGGGWERYNEQFF.

The chain combines TRBV25-1 with TRBJ2-2, with D hard to call. Trimming took off 1 base at V and 3 bases at J, with 6 bases between the two ends. The V gene's germline CDR1 is MGHDK and CDR2 SYGVNS. The CDR3 covers 14 residues. The CDR3 bases are TGTGCCAGCAGTGAATCTTTATACACCGGGGAGCTGTTTTTT. Translating gives CASSESLYTGELFF.

The chain combines TRBV28 with TRBJ2-7; D is possibly TRBD2 (6 bases). The CDR3 has 14 residues. Germline loops: CDR1 MDHEN, CDR2 SYDVKM. Trimming pared 7 bases from V and 2 bases from J, leaving 15 bases between. CDR3 in amino acids: CASKTGTRTYEQYF. CDR3 DNA: TGTGCCAGCAAAACCGGGACTCGAACCTACGAGCAGTACTTC.

The V gene is TRBV15, the J gene TRBJ2-4; D is possibly TRBD2 (5 bases). The CDR3 runs 16 residues. The germline V gene encodes CDR1 LNHNV and CDR2 YYDKDF (reference sequence). The V end was cut by 1 base, the J end by 5 bases, with 15 bases between. The CDR3 sequence is CATSRVFEGRENIQYF. CDR3 nucleotide sequence: TGTGCCACCAGCAGAGTTTTCGAGGGTCGGGAAAACATTCAGTACTTC. The full variable domain, its missing parts supplied by reference TRBV15 and TRBJ2-4, is DAMVIQNPRYQVTQFGKPVTLSCSQTLNHNVMYWYQQKSSQAPKLLFHYYDKDFNNEADTPDNFQSRRPNTSFCFLDIRSPGLGDTAMYLCATSRVFEGRENIQYFGAGTRLSVL.

This clone was counted a few times. The gene calls are TRBV5-1 and TRBJ2-3, with D perhaps assigned TRBD1 or TRBD2 (6 bases each). Looked up from germline, CDR1 is SGHRS and CDR2 is YFSETQ. Trimming removed 0 bases at V and 6 bases at J, with 14 bases between. The CDR3 has 15 residues. The CDR3 bases are TGCGCCAGCAGCTTGGAGGGTTGGGGGGCGGATACGCAGTATTTT. As protein: CASSLEGWGADTQYF.

The table lists this clone with a few counts. J is TRBJ2-7 and V is TRBV7-2; TRBD1 agrees at 8 bases. Looked up from germline, CDR1 is SGHTA and CDR2 is FQGNSA. The CDR3 runs to 15 residues. Unmatched junction bases numbered 3, after V lost 2 bases and J lost 0 bases. CDR3 protein: CASSLNRGSSYEQYF. CDR3 coding DNA: TGTGCCAGCAGCTTAAACAGGGGGAGCTCCTACGAGCAGTACTTC.

The V gene is TRBV24-1, the J gene TRBJ2-7, with 7 bases aligning to TRBD1. The CDR3 extends over 14 amino acids. V lost 3 bases to trimming and J lost 4 bases; unmatched junction nucleotides: 5. Germline V lookup: CDR1 KGHDR, CDR2 SFDVKD. Here the CDR3 DNA reads TGTGCCACCAGTGATCGCCGGGACAGTTACGAGCAGTACTTC. Translation: CATSDRRDSYEQYF.

The J gene is TRBJ1-2, the V gene TRBV28; TRBD1 aligns across 7 bases. Germline values: CDR1 MDHEN, CDR2 SYDVKM. The junction had 6 bases not matched to a gene; V was cut back by 9 bases and J by 5 bases. This CDR3 is built from 12 residues. CDR3 loop: CASGTVEYGYTF. DNA for the CDR3: TGTGCCAGTGGGACAGTGGAATATGGCTACACCTTC.

The chain employs TRBV24-1 and TRBJ2-1; the match to TRBD2 covers 9 bases. Germline V gene data show CDR1 as KGHDR and CDR2 as SFDVKD. CDR3 length: 16 residues. J was trimmed by 9 bases and V by 2 bases; bases with no gene match: 10. The CDR3 loop is CATSDSAGGMLGEQFF. For the CDR3, the DNA is TGTGCCACCAGTGATTCTGCGGGAGGGATGCTGGGTGAGCAGTTCTTC.

The J gene is TRBJ2-5, the V gene TRBV28; D may be TRBD1 or TRBD2 (6 bases each). This CDR3 spans 15 amino acids. CDR1 is MDHEN and CDR2 is SYDVKM in the germline V gene. Trimming stripped 11 bases from V and 4 bases from J, with 23 bases between. CDR3 amino acids: CAGPRGAKARETQYF. The CDR3 bases are TGTGCCGGTCCAAGGGGGGCAAAAGCAAGAGAGACCCAGTACTTC.

This chain connects TRBV5-1 to TRBJ1-3, with D possibly being TRBD1 (5 bases). Germline V lookup: CDR1 SGHRS, CDR2 YFSETQ. Trimming took off 4 bases at V and 0 bases at J, with 11 bases between the two ends. This CDR3 has 15 residues. This CDR3 reads CASSQGSSSGNTIYF. In DNA, the CDR3 is TGCGCCAGCAGCCAGGGATCCAGCTCTGGAAACACCATATATTTT.

The chain's CDR3 is CASSPGQSYGYTF. The CDR3 DNA reads as TGTGCCAGCAGTCCGGGACAGTCCTATGGCTACACCTTC. The chain couples TRBV2 to TRBJ1-2; 7 positions agree with TRBD1. The CDR3 is 13 residues long. V lost 5 bases, J lost 4 bases, and 4 bases stayed unmatched. Germline CDR1 reads SNHLY; CDR2 reads FYNNEI.

The V call is TRBV5-1, the J call TRBJ2-7, with 11 bases that match TRBD2. Trimming took 4 bases from V and 3 from J; bases not matched to a gene: 3. The CDR3 contains 14 residues. The germline V gene has CDR1 SGHRS and CDR2 YFSETQ. This CDR3 reads CASSPGTSGYEQYF. CDR3 in DNA: TGCGCCAGCAGCCCTGGGACTAGCGGCTACGAGCAGTACTTC.

The chain joins TRBV19 to TRBJ2-7; D is unclear. Germline values: CDR1 LNHDA, CDR2 SQIVND (reference sequence). Trimming took 10 bases from V and 3 from J, leaving 7 bases between them. CDR3 length: 10 residues. CDR3 nucleotide sequence: TGTGCCACAGGAGACTACGAGCAGTACTTC. This encodes CATGDYEQYF. Full variable domain (remainder filled in from reference TRBV19 and TRBJ2-7): DGGITQSPKYLFRKEGQNVTLSCEQNLNHDAMYWYRQDPGQGLRLIYYSQIVNDFQKGDIAEGYSVSREKKESFPLTVTSAQKNPTAFYLCATGDYEQYFGPGTRLTVT.

This chain's CDR3 is CASRKTGGPEKLFF. The CDR3 DNA follows: TGTGCCAGCAGGAAGACAGGGGGCCCTGAAAAACTGTTTTTT. The rearrangement links TRBV28 to TRBJ1-4; TRBD1 matches at 10 bases. There are 14 residues in the CDR3. The V gene end was trimmed by 6 bases and the J gene end by 7 bases; junction bases not matched to a gene: 5. Germline V lookup: CDR1 MDHEN, CDR2 SYDVKM.

This clone has just one count. The V and J genes are TRBV7-9 and TRBJ1-2; 11 nucleotides agree with TRBD1. There are 14 residues in the CDR3. With 2 bases clipped from V and 7 bases from J, the junction kept 3 bases outside the gene matches. Germline CDR1 reads SEHNR; CDR2 reads FQNEAQ (reference sequence). CDR3 in DNA: TGTGCCAGCAGCTTACTAGGGACAGGGGGTGGCTACACCTTC. Amino acids: CASSLLGTGGGYTF. The full variable domain, completed using reference TRBV7-9 and TRBJ1-2, is DTGVSQNPRHKITKRGQNVTFRCDPISEHNRLYWYRQTLGQGPEFLTYFQNEAQLEKSRLLSDRFSAERPKGSFSTLEIQRTEQGDSAMYLCASSLLGTGGGYTFGSGTRLTVV.

The table lists this clone with a few counts. The rearrangement links TRBV18 to TRBJ1-2; possible D gene TRBD1, 6 bases. This CDR3 spans 15 amino acids. V gave up 3 bases and J gave up 3 bases, with 14 bases separating them. Germline V gives CDR1 KGHSH, CDR2 LQKENI. CDR3 in DNA: TGTGCCAGCTCACCTTCTCCGGACAGCTACTATGGCTACACCTTC. It codes for CASSPSPDSYYGYTF.

The CDR3 DNA follows: TGTGCCAGCAGTATCTACAGGGGCCCCTACAATGAGCAGTTCTTC. This encodes CASSIYRGPYNEQFF. The rearrangement links TRBV28 to TRBJ2-1; TRBD1 matches at 7 bases. CDR3 length: 15 residues. From germline, CDR1 is MDHEN and CDR2 SYDVKM. Losses at the gene ends were 5 bases for V and 2 bases for J; bases not matched to a gene: 6. The full variable domain, with the rest looked up from reference TRBV28 and TRBJ2-1, is DVKVTQSSRYLVKRTGEKVFLECVQDMDHENMFWYRQDPGLGLRLIYFSYDVKMKEKGDIPEGYSVSREKKERFSLILESASTNQTSMYLCASSIYRGPYNEQFFGPGTRLTVL.

The rearrangement joins TRBV28 to TRBJ1-2, with D possibly TRBD1 on 6 matching bases. This CDR3 has 14 residues. V lost 6 bases, J lost 0 bases, and 11 bases lay in between. CDR1 is MDHEN and CDR2 is SYDVKM in the germline V gene. CDR3 in amino acids: CASSRGGSNYGYTF. The DNA for the CDR3 is TGTGCCAGCAGCCGAGGGGGGTCTAACTATGGCTACACCTTC.

In its sample, this clone was seen once. CDR3 in amino acids: CASSQGGGNPGFGYTF. CDR3 in DNA: TGCGCCAGCAGCCAAGGTGGCGGCAACCCCGGCTTTGGCTACACCTTC. J is TRBJ1-2 and V is TRBV4-1, with no clear D. The CDR3 extends over 16 amino acids. CDR1 MGHRA and CDR2 YSYEKL come from the germline V gene. V was shortened by 1 base and J by 7 bases, with 19 bases between the two germline ends.